This TCR beta chain was found in a study of shared clonotypes between healthy human individuals (dated by TCRdb to the early 2020s). As for the study more broadly: Three men and a couple of women, aged 18 to 49 years, made up the cohort. Per donor, three plates each were used for CD4 naive and CD4 memory, two for CD8 naive, and one for CD8 memory. Blood TCR repertoires of five healthy adults were deeply sequenced to estimate repertoire size and the extent of clonotype sharing between individuals. To increase sequencing depth and limit assay-specific biases, TCR repertoire library preparation and sequencing were carried out by different laboratories using diverse techniques. Leukapheresis yielded between about 0.9 and 8.9 billion PBMCs per donor. Overall study outcomes, separate from this receptor: When a handful of donors were compared, the shared fraction of clonotypes was around 4.6% for naive CD4, roughly 3.4% for naive CD8, 2.3% for memory CD4, and less than 0.45% for memory CD8. Naive subsets generally had larger estimated clonotype richness than memory subsets. Sampling was limited to blood, and TCR repertoires in tissue likely differ from TCR repertoires in blood. Higher generation probabilities were observed for clonotypes shared by all four sorted-subset donors than for non-shared clonotypes. Because the study included only a small number of donors, the genetic and exposure-history diversity represented was limited. Even with the large sequencing depth, rarefaction of the sorted-subset datasets indicated that sequencing was incomplete. Pairwise subsampling led to the expectation that sequencing depth would affect the degree of clonotype sharing among donors.

CD8 naive samples were CD45RO-negative cells positively selected for CCR7, giving a CD45RA+CCR7+ population that excluded TemRA cells. The donors were healthy, HIV-negative adults who had no recently reported acute infections or vaccinations. Every donor was a Caucasian adult residing in Nashville, Tennessee, USA. After blood collection by leukapheresis, PBMCs were isolated using Ficoll-Histopaque density gradient centrifugation and then cryopreserved in the vapor phase of liquid nitrogen. Analytical flow cytometry was used to check the purity and quantity of every magnetically sorted T cell population. Each sorted fraction had its genomic DNA isolated and then quantified by UV absorbance on a Nanodrop 2000c. Turning to this clone: The target of this receptor is not known. Base qualities are not recorded, but no much larger clone differs from it by a single base.

Using the deep immunoSEQ assay, TCR CDR3 regions were amplified from genomic DNA by multiplex PCR. Extracted genomic DNA from each cell subset was distributed evenly across all wells of several immunoSEQ 96-well plates, and each plate was treated as a replicate. For sorted subsets, around 0.2 ug genomic DNA, equal to some 28,000 T cell genomes, was loaded into each replicate PCR. Purified libraries were measured with a Qubit 3.0 fluorometer, size-checked on a Bioanalyzer 2100, and measured again with the KAPA Library Quantification kit. Every immunoSEQ 96-well plate was sequenced on a dedicated single-read 150-cycle Illumina NextSeq 550 flow cell. Concerning the study's data processing: Because the immunoSEQ output held only junctional sequences and lacked quality scores, the filtering could not match the filtering applied to full-length reads. To assign V/J genes and CDR3, sequences were annotated against IMGT germline references using PyIR, a Python wrapper for IgBLAST v1.9. Reads were filtered out if the reads had weak V/J assignments (E-value above 1e-6), no CDR3, stop codons, out-of-frame junctions, or ambiguous translated residues. V3J clonotypes were defined by identical inferred V gene, J gene, and CDR3 amino acid sequence. Percentage overlap between repertoires was calculated by dividing the number of shared unique clonotypes by the size of the smaller repertoire. Repertoire richness was assessed with RTK rarefaction, the Chao1 estimator, and Recon v2.1 estimates of unobserved clonotypes. Generation probabilities were computed with OLGA for all TCRbeta clonotypes obtained by the gDNA method from a few donors. TCRdb carries this immuneACCESS record with in-frame sequences only. Its versions omit some clonotypes, under half of them owing to an unresolved V gene in the studies checked, with the rest unexplained. V, J and clone size reflect that table, while D and trimming were determined from the DNA. In this sample the table shows fewer than 700,000 clones, roughly 96% of which occur a single time. Of the sample, about 0.11% falls within the top ten clones.

The germline V gene yields MGHDK for CDR1 and SYGVNS for CDR2. V and J are truncated by 3 bases and 3 bases respectively, leaving an intervening sequence of 9 bases. The CDR3, cysteine through phenylalanine, is 14 amino acids long. Here the CDR3 DNA is all that survives: 42 bases in frame from base 1. The sequenced sample was naive CD8+ T cells sorted from blood. The cell subset or site label, as the study defines it: CD45RA+CCR7+. The receptor chain draws on TRBV25-1 and TRBJ2-1; TRBD2 is possibly the D segment (6 matching bases). The receptor was isolated from a woman younger than 45 in good health. The CDR3 region reads CASSDSGLYNEQFF. DNA sequence: TGTGCCAGCAGTGATAGCGGACTCTACAATGAGCAGTTCTTC.